This TCR beta chain was captured by sequencing in a study of shared clonotypes between healthy human individuals. General study findings and limits: Researchers found naive subsets generally carried larger estimated richness than memory subsets. The four-donor shared clonotypes exceeded non-shared clonotypes in generation probability, with non-shared ones scoring lower. Deeper or shallower sequencing was expected to change how clonotypes are shared among donors.

Generated by immunoSEQ multiplex PCR, the TCRdb table keeps only in-frame clones and is missing some. The data hold under 130,000 clones, with about 67% observed a single time. CD8 memory merged CD45RO+ cells and CCR7-negative CD45RA+ TemRA cells into one population. This clone was counted many times. What it binds is not known. This TCR was recovered from a woman aged 25 to 39 in good health. The source material was memory CD8+ T cells sorted from blood. Subset given: CD45RO+ cells pooled with CCR7-negative TemRA cells.

CDR3 nucleotides: TGTGCCAGCAGCGTAGTGGCTAGCGGGATGACAGATACGCAGTATTTT. The encoded protein is CASSVVASGMTDTQYF. This sequence joins TRBV9 and TRBJ2-3, with 9 bases that match TRBD2. This CDR3 region has 16 residues. Unmatched junction bases numbered 5, after V lost 0 bases and J lost 3 bases. Germline V CDR1 and CDR2: SGDLS, YYNGEE.